This TCR beta chain originates from a study of cytomegalovirus exposure and HLA in healthy donors. Study context: Genetic ancestry analysis placed over 75% of the 300 to 500 donors that were genotyped in the Caucasian-associated cluster. Findings of the study overall: With high specificity and sensitivity, the classifier reportedly diagnosed cytomegalovirus status.

Nominally healthy donors were sampled, though unrecorded immune exposures were likely. Concerning this clone: What it binds is unknown.

V was clipped by 4 bases and J by 4 bases; unmatched bases: 9. CDR3 length: 15 residues. Germline V gene data show CDR1 as MNHEY and CDR2 as SVGAGI. In the PCR, 60 Vbeta and 13 Jbeta primers were used. Using immunoSEQ multiplex PCR, the repertoire was profiled, and TCRdb retains in-frame clones only, with some absent. The sample yields 140,000 to 150,000 clones, roughly 78% seen once. The sequenced material came from PBMCs. This TCR came from a man in his forties or fifties in good health and CMV-seropositive. The rearrangement uses TRBV6-5 and TRBJ2-7, with 8 bases matching TRBD2. CDR3 in amino acids: CASSWSGRTSYEQYF. In nucleotides, the CDR3 is TGTGCCAGCAGTTGGAGCGGGAGAACTAGTTACGAGCAGTACTTC.